Following are 18 T cell receptor beta chains from one sample sequenced in a study of CD8+ T cells in alopecia areata. Reverse transcription of extracted RNA yielded cDNA, which provided the sequencing template. Clones were sequenced by immunoSEQ multiplex PCR, and TCRdb holds only the in-frame ones, with some missing. The sample contains 150,000 to 200,000 clones, 59% of which appear only once. The starting material was CD4+ T cells sorted from blood, obtained at week 0. The receptors were gathered from a human donor with alopecia areata.

The rearrangement joins TRBV15 to TRBJ2-5; D possibly corresponds to TRBD2 (5 bases). In germline, CDR1 is LNHNV, CDR2 YYDKDF (reference sequence). CDR3 length: 13 amino acids. V lost 5 bases, J lost 2 bases, and 9 bases lay in between. The CDR3 is CATSGWRQETQYF. CDR3 nucleotides: TGTGCCACCAGCGGCTGGAGGCAAGAGACCCAGTACTTC.

This clone was observed a single time. The DNA of the CDR3 is TGCGCCAGCAGCTTGGTAGGGTCTAGCGGGGGAGAGACCCAGTACTTC. As protein: CASSLVGSSGGETQYF. The rearrangement links TRBV5-1 to TRBJ2-5, with 10 bases fitting TRBD2. Germline loops: CDR1 SGHRS, CDR2 YFSETQ. This CDR3 has 16 residues. V shed 0 bases and J 4 bases; nucleotides not matched to a gene: 6. Supplemented by reference TRBV5-1 and TRBJ2-5, the full variable domain reads KAGVTQTPRYLIKTRGQQVTLSCSPISGHRSVSWYQQTPGQGLQFLFEYFSETQRNKGNFPGRFSGRQFSNSRSEMNVSTLELGDSALYLCASSLVGSSGGETQYFGPGTRLLVL.

Concerning this clone: Other nucleotide sequences from this sample produce the same CDR3. This chain connects TRBV15 to TRBJ2-7; possibly TRBD1 or TRBD2 for D (5 bases each). The V gene's germline CDR1 is LNHNV and CDR2 YYDKDF (reference sequence). The CDR3 covers 13 residues. V was trimmed by 3 bases and J by 0 bases, leaving 6 bases between them. CDR3 sequence: CATSRGDSYEQYF. CDR3 nucleotide sequence: TGTGCCACCAGCAGGGGGGACTCCTACGAGCAGTACTTC.

V usage is TRBV29-1 and J usage is TRBJ2-5; D is possibly TRBD2 (5 bases). Germline V CDR1 and CDR2: SQVTM, ANQGSEA. V lost 6 bases and J 2 bases, leaving 13 bases between the germline ends. This CDR3 region has 13 residues. CDR3 loop: CSVTRENQETQYF. CDR3 DNA: TGCAGCGTAACTAGGGAGAATCAAGAGACCCAGTACTTC.

The chain carries TRBV7-3 and TRBJ1-2; D gene uncertain. The CDR3 sequence is 14 residues long. Trimming took off 0 bases at V and 8 bases at J, with 13 bases between the two ends. Per the germline V gene, CDR1 is SGHTA and CDR2 is FQGTGA. CDR3 coding DNA: TGTGCCAGCAGCTTAACGATCTCGCCCGGGGGCTACACCTTC. Encoded protein: CASSLTISPGGYTF.

The chain joins TRBV7-9 to TRBJ1-3; D remains ambiguous. The CDR3 totals 16 residues. Germline lookup yields CDR1 SEHNR and CDR2 FQNEAQ (reference sequence). Trimming pared 7 bases from V and 0 bases from J, leaving 16 bases between. DNA of the CDR3: TGTGCCAGCAACATCCTAGACCGTAGCTCTGGAAACACCATATATTTT. Protein product: CASNILDRSSGNTIYF.

This clone has only a few counts. This rearrangement joins TRBV15 to TRBJ1-3; D is ambiguous. CDR1 LNHNV and CDR2 YYDKDF come from the germline V gene (reference sequence). This CDR3 has 14 amino acids. V was pared by 6 bases and J by 3 bases, with 12 bases between. In DNA form, the CDR3 reads TGTGCCACCAGTACGGTCGTTGGTGGAAACACCATATATTTT. Its translation: CATSTVVGGNTIYF. The full variable domain, rest sourced from reference TRBV15 and TRBJ1-3, is DAMVIQNPRYQVTQFGKPVTLSCSQTLNHNVMYWYQQKSSQAPKLLFHYYDKDFNNEADTPDNFQSRRPNTSFCFLDIRSPGLGDTAMYLCATSTVVGGNTIYFGEGSWLTVV.

There are a few counts of this clone. V is TRBV19 and J is TRBJ1-2; D possibly corresponds to TRBD1 (6 bases). Trimming removed 6 bases from V and 8 bases from J, with 19 bases in between. Germline values: CDR1 LNHDA, CDR2 SQIVND (reference sequence). The CDR3 has 14 residues. The CDR3 is CASSTTGRARGYTF. CDR3 sequence (DNA): TGTGCCAGTAGCACTACAGGGCGGGCAAGAGGCTACACCTTC.

This clone was found once. The chain employs TRBV27 and TRBJ1-2; D is undetermined. Trimming removed 4 bases from V and 8 bases from J, with 11 bases in between. The CDR3 extends over 12 amino acids. The germline V gene encodes CDR1 MNHEY and CDR2 SMNVEV (reference sequence). CDR3 amino acids: CASSSVGSGYTF. The CDR3 bases are TGTGCCAGCAGTTCTGTGGGATCGGGCTACACCTTC.

This clone occurred a few times. This rearrangement joins TRBV7-2 to TRBJ2-7; D remains unclear. The ends were cut back, 1 base at V and 5 bases at J, with 12 bases in the middle. The CDR3 is 14 residues long. Looked up from germline, CDR1 is SGHTA and CDR2 is FQGNSA. The CDR3 DNA is TGTGCCAGCAGCTTAGGTCGGTCCGGGCACGAGCAGTACTTC. Protein: CASSLGRSGHEQYF.

The chain uses TRBV27 and TRBJ2-5; D is perhaps TRBD1 (8 bases). There are 14 residues in the CDR3. Trimming took 6 bases from V and 11 from J, leaving 22 bases between them. Germline-derived CDR1 and CDR2 are MNHEY and SMNVEV (reference sequence). The DNA for the CDR3 is TGTGCCAGCAGCCCCTCGGACAGGGCGGGGGAGCAGTACTTC. Residues: CASSPSDRAGEQYF.

The V call is TRBV10-2, the J call TRBJ2-7; 7 positions match TRBD2. The ends lost 3 bases at V and 6 bases at J; junction bases unmatched: 14. Germline V gene lookup returns CDR1 WSHSY and CDR2 SAAADI. The CDR3 spans 16 residues. CDR3 bases: TGCGCCAGCAGTGATATGGGTCTAGCGGCGTTTCGCGAGCAGTACTTC. It is translated as CASSDMGLAAFREQYF.

Of note for this clone: This sample also contains other DNA sequences that code for the same CDR3. The V and J genes are TRBV7-9 and TRBJ2-5; D gene unclear. The V end was cut by 2 bases, the J end by 5 bases, with 3 bases between. The CDR3 is made up of 11 amino acids. The V gene's germline CDR1 is SEHNR and CDR2 FQNEAQ (reference sequence). This CDR3 is CASSLLETQYF. In nucleotides, the CDR3 is TGTGCCAGCAGCTTATTGGAGACCCAGTACTTC.

V is TRBV13 and J is TRBJ1-3; 7 bases match TRBD1. There are 16 residues in the CDR3. The junction had 14 bases not matched to a gene; V was cut back by 5 bases and J by 7 bases. The germline V gene has CDR1 PRHDT and CDR2 FYEKMQ (reference sequence). The CDR3 sequence is CASSPRQGLVPNTIYF. The DNA of the CDR3 is TGTGCCAGCAGCCCACGACAGGGTTTAGTTCCGAACACCATATATTTT.

This chain uses TRBV18 with TRBJ1-5, with D unresolved. CDR1 and CDR2 (germline): KGHSH, LQKENI. There are 13 residues in the CDR3. Trimming left V 5 bases short and J 5 bases short, with 10 bases between. CDR3 loop: CASSEGGDQPQHF. CDR3 nucleotides: TGTGCCAGCTCAGAGGGAGGCGATCAGCCCCAGCATTTT.

The V call is TRBV29-1, the J call TRBJ2-1; 12 bases match TRBD1. The germline V gene has CDR1 SQVTM and CDR2 ANQGSEA. V shed 7 bases and J 4 bases; nucleotides not matched to a gene: 5. This CDR3 contains 14 residues. The CDR3 region is CSAPGQGAYNEQFF. The CDR3 DNA reads TGCAGCGCCCCGGGACAGGGGGCTTACAATGAGCAGTTCTTC.

The chain carries TRBV19 and TRBJ1-2; the D is unclear. Germline loops: CDR1 LNHDA, CDR2 SQIVND (reference sequence). This CDR3 has 14 amino acids. V was trimmed by 3 bases and J by 0 bases, leaving 8 bases between them. CDR3 amino acids: CASSIRQANYGYTF. Here the CDR3 DNA reads TGTGCCAGTAGTATCCGACAAGCTAACTATGGCTACACCTTC.

The chain's CDR3 is CASSPDISYEQYF. The CDR3, as DNA: TGTGCCAGCAGTCCAGATATCTCCTACGAGCAGTACTTC. The rearrangement uses TRBV4-2 and TRBJ2-7, with D unclear. Germline loops: CDR1 LGHNA, CDR2 YNFKEQ. V gave up 6 bases and J gave up 0 bases, with 9 bases separating them. The CDR3 extends over 13 amino acids.